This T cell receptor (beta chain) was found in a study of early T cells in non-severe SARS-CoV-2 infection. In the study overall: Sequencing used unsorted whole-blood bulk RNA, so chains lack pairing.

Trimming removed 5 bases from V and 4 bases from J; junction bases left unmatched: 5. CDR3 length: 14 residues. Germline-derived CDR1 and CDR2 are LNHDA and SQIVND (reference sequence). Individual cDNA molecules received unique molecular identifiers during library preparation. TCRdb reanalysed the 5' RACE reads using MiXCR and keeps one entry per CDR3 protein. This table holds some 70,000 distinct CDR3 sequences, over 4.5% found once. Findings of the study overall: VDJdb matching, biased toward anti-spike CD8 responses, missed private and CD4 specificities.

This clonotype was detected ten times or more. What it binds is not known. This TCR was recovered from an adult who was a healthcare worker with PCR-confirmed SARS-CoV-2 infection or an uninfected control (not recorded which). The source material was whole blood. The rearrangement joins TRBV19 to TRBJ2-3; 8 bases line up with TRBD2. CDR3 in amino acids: CASSGSGGADTQYF. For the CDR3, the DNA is TGTGCCAGTAGTGGCAGCGGGGGAGCAGATACGCAGTATTTT.